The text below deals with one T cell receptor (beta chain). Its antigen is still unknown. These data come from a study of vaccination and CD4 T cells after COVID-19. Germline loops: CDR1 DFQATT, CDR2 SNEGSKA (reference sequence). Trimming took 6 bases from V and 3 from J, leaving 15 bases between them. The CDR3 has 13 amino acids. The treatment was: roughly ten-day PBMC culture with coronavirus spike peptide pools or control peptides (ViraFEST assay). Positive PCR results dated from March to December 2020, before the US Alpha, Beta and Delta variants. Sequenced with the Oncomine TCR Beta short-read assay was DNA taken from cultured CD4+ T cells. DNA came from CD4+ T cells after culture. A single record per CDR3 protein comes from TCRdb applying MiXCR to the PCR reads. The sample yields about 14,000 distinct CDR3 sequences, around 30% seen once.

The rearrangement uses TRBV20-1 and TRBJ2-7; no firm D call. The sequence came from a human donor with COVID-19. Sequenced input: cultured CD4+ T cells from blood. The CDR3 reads CSALLGRVYEQYF. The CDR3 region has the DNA TGCAGTGCCCTTTTGGGCCGCGTCTACGAGCAGTACTTC.